The 26 T cell receptor beta chains in this list originate from one sample, sequenced in a study of blood T cell repertoires in COVID-19. Some clones are missing from TCRdb's copy, which holds only in-frame ones; the method was immunoSEQ multiplex PCR. Here the sample spans about 250,000 clones, around 90% being singletons. The specimen was PBMCs or T cells enriched from blood (not recorded which). These receptors all stem from a woman in her twenties or thirties with acute COVID-19.

This chain links TRBV5-4 with TRBJ1-1; D perhaps matches TRBD1 (5 bases). V dropped 0 bases and J dropped 5 bases, with 11 bases sitting between them. Germline CDR1 and CDR2: SGHNT and YYREEE (reference sequence). The CDR3 contains 14 residues. The CDR3 DNA is TGTGCCAGCAGCTTGGAACCAGGGAAGACTGAAGCTTTCTTT. This encodes CASSLEPGKTEAFF.

The chain links TRBV29-1 to TRBJ2-3, with D perhaps matching TRBD2 (6 bases). Trimming took 3 bases from V and 2 from J, leaving 12 bases between them. Per germline, CDR1 SQVTM and CDR2 ANQGSEA. The length of the CDR3 is 14 residues. Here the CDR3 reads CSVETGLPTDTQYF. Here the CDR3 DNA reads TGCAGCGTTGAGACGGGACTTCCCACAGATACGCAGTATTTT.

V usage is TRBV5-5 and J usage is TRBJ1-3; maybe TRBD1 (5 bases). Trimming removed 4 bases at V and 4 bases at J, with 12 bases between. Per germline, CDR1 SGHKS and CDR2 YYEKEE (reference sequence). This CDR3 is built from 14 residues. The CDR3 region has the DNA TGTGCCAGCAGCCAATCAGGGTTCGGAAACACCATATATTTT. It encodes CASSQSGFGNTIYF.

The rearrangement joins TRBV27 to TRBJ2-1, with TRBD1 matching over 8 bases. Looked up from germline, CDR1 is MNHEY and CDR2 is SMNVEV (reference sequence). CDR3 size: 18 residues. Germline trimming cut 2 bases from V and 8 bases from J; bases unmatched to any gene: 17. The CDR3 bases are TGTGCCAGCAGTTTAAGGAGGACAGGGACCGTTTGGGGGCATGAGCAGTTCTTC. Encoded protein: CASSLRRTGTVWGHEQFF.

There are a few counts of this clone. V is TRBV4-1 and J is TRBJ1-6; TRBD1 matches at 9 bases. Germline assignment: CDR1 MGHRA and CDR2 YSYEKL. The CDR3 covers 16 residues. J lost 6 bases, V lost 0 bases, and 3 bases had no gene match. CDR3 bases: TGCGCCAGCAGCCAAGATCGGACAGGGGTTAATTCACCCCTCCACTTT. Amino acid sequence: CASSQDRTGVNSPLHF.

The V gene is TRBV5-6, the J gene TRBJ2-1, with D maybe TRBD2 (5 bases). This CDR3 is built from 15 residues. Trimming stripped 4 bases from V and 9 bases from J, with 20 bases between. Germline CDR1 SGHDT, CDR2 YYEEEE. This CDR3 reads CASSTPPDPRGEQFF. In DNA form, the CDR3 reads TGTGCCAGCAGCACCCCGCCGGACCCCCGGGGTGAGCAGTTCTTC. Drawing the rest from reference TRBV5-6 and TRBJ2-1, the complete variable domain is DAGVTQSPTHLIKTRGQQVTLRCSPKSGHDTVSWYQQALGQGPQFIFQYYEEEERQRGNFPDRFSGHQFPNYSSELNVNALLLGDSALYLCASSTPPDPRGEQFFGPGTRLTVL.

This clone was counted once. The V call is TRBV27, the J call TRBJ1-1; maybe TRBD1 (5 bases). The V end lost 8 bases, the J end lost 3 bases, and 25 bases lay between the germline ends. This CDR3 spans 17 amino acids. Germline V gene sequence: CDR1 MNHEY, CDR2 SMNVEV (reference sequence). CDR3 sequence: CASRHYPGGGRYTEAFF. CDR3 DNA sequence: TGTGCCAGCCGCCATTACCCGGGCGGGGGGAGGTACACTGAAGCTTTCTTT.

The chain is built from TRBV12-3 or TRBV12-4 and TRBJ1-2, with a possible D match to TRBD1 (6 bases). CDR3 size: 13 residues. The V gene lost 3 bases and the J gene lost 4 bases, with 9 bases spanning the gap. The chain's CDR3 is CASSFLGAYGYTF. The CDR3 bases are TGTGCCAGCAGTTTTTTGGGGGCCTATGGCTACACCTTC.

This clone was seen only a few times. CDR3 residues: CASSDGVDRPTEAFF. The CDR3 DNA follows: TGTGCCAGCAGTGACGGGGTAGACAGGCCCACTGAAGCTTTCTTT. V and J are TRBV6-1 and TRBJ1-1; D might be TRBD1 (6 bases). Germline V gene data show CDR1 as MNHNS and CDR2 as SASEGT. Trimming removed 3 bases from V and 4 bases from J, with 15 bases in between. The CDR3 covers 15 residues.

This sequence joins TRBV24-1 and TRBJ2-2; 8 nucleotides align to TRBD1. Germline V gene lookup returns CDR1 KGHDR and CDR2 SFDVKD. This CDR3 has 18 amino acids. The ends lost 9 bases at V and 3 bases at J; junction bases unmatched: 17. The CDR3 loop is CATQPARGRYQDTGELFF. The CDR3 region has the DNA TGTGCCACCCAGCCAGCCAGGGGGCGATATCAAGACACCGGGGAGCTGTTTTTT.

This rearrangement joins TRBV28 to TRBJ2-7, with TRBD1 as a possible D gene (6 bases). Trimming removed 7 bases from V and 3 bases from J, with 10 bases in between. Germline-derived CDR1 and CDR2 are MDHEN and SYDVKM. The CDR3 covers 12 residues. CDR3 loop: CASKRGGYEQYF. The CDR3 DNA reads as TGTGCCAGCAAGAGAGGGGGCTACGAGCAGTACTTC.

The chain links TRBV6-5 to TRBJ1-3; TRBD1 might be the D (6 bases). This CDR3 is 14 amino acids long. The germline CDR1 and CDR2 sequences are MNHEY and SVGAGI. V gave up 7 bases and J gave up 4 bases, with 14 bases separating them. For the CDR3, the DNA is TGTGCCAGCACCTCAGGGGAGACGGGAAACACCATATATTTT. Translating it yields CASTSGETGNTIYF.

The chain links TRBV20-1 to TRBJ2-3; D might be TRBD2 (5 bases). Germline CDR1 is DFQATT and CDR2 is SNEGSKA (reference sequence). CDR3 length: 14 amino acids. V dropped 3 bases and J dropped 2 bases, with 12 bases sitting between them. The CDR3 DNA reads as TGCAGTGCTAGTGGACTCACCCACACAGATACGCAGTATTTT. Translated: CSASGLTHTDTQYF.

This chain links TRBV11-3 with TRBJ2-7; TRBD1 is a possible D gene (6 bases). This CDR3 comprises 16 residues. The germline V and J ends were trimmed by 5 bases and 1 base, with 18 bases remaining between them. Germline loops: CDR1 SGHNT, CDR2 YENEEA. CDR3 residues: CASSPLGGLGSYEQYF. CDR3 nucleotides: TGTGCCAGCAGCCCTCTTGGGGGCCTGGGGTCCTACGAGCAGTACTTC.

The rearrangement uses TRBV5-1 and TRBJ1-5, with 7 bases lining up with TRBD1. Trimming removed 1 base from V and 5 bases from J; junction bases left unmatched: 6. Germline V lookup: CDR1 SGHRS, CDR2 YFSETQ. The CDR3 is 15 residues long. The CDR3 DNA follows: TGCGCCAGCAGCTTGATAGGGGGCGCGTATCAGCCCCAGCATTTT. Amino acids: CASSLIGGAYQPQHF. Complete variable domain (other parts from reference TRBV5-1 and TRBJ1-5): KAGVTQTPRYLIKTRGQQVTLSCSPISGHRSVSWYQQTPGQGLQFLFEYFSETQRNKGNFPGRFSGRQFSNSRSEMNVSTLELGDSALYLCASSLIGGAYQPQHFGDGTRLSIL.

V usage is TRBV3-1 (or the pseudogene TRBV3-2) and J usage is TRBJ2-5; 8 bases map to TRBD2. From germline, CDR1 is LGHDT and CDR2 YNNKEL (reference sequence). The CDR3 is made up of 15 amino acids. V trimming: 0 bases; J trimming: 4 bases; junction bases outside the gene matches: 4. CDR3: CASSQDVGTRETQYF. The CDR3 nucleotides are TGTGCCAGCAGCCAAGATGTGGGGACTAGAGAGACCCAGTACTTC.

The chain links TRBV9 to TRBJ2-2, with D possibly being TRBD2 (5 bases). Trimming took 0 bases from V and 1 from J, leaving 25 bases between them. This CDR3 contains 21 residues. Germline CDR1 is SGDLS and CDR2 is YYNGEE. The CDR3 loop is CASSVGWVEDREGKNTGELFF. In DNA form, the CDR3 reads TGTGCCAGCAGCGTAGGGTGGGTAGAGGACCGAGAGGGAAAGAACACCGGGGAGCTGTTTTTT. The full variable domain, completed using reference TRBV9 and TRBJ2-2, is DSGVTQTPKHLITATGQRVTLRCSPRSGDLSVYWYQQSLDQGLQFLIQYYNGEERAKGNILERFSAQQFPDLHSELNLSSLELGDSALYFCASSVGWVEDREGKNTGELFFGEGSRLTVL.

This chain uses TRBV14 with TRBJ2-7; 8 bases are a match to TRBD2. Germline CDR1 and CDR2: SGHDN and FVKESK. The length of the CDR3 is 16 residues. V trimming: 2 bases; J trimming: 6 bases; junction bases outside the gene matches: 12. The DNA of the CDR3 is TGTGCCAGCAGCCAACCCGGGGGGGGCCCTCTCAGCGAGCAGTACTTC. Translating it yields CASSQPGGGPLSEQYF.

This chain joins TRBV5-1 and TRBJ2-5, with D unresolved. Trimming took 3 bases from V and 2 from J, leaving 11 bases between them. This CDR3 region has 14 residues. Germline-derived CDR1 and CDR2 are SGHRS and YFSETQ. Here the CDR3 DNA reads TGCGCCAGCAGCTCTGGTTCCACACAAGAGACCCAGTACTTC. Translating it yields CASSSGSTQETQYF. Drawing the rest from reference TRBV5-1 and TRBJ2-5, the complete variable domain is KAGVTQTPRYLIKTRGQQVTLSCSPISGHRSVSWYQQTPGQGLQFLFEYFSETQRNKGNFPGRFSGRQFSNSRSEMNVSTLELGDSALYLCASSSGSTQETQYFGPGTRLLVL.

The chain combines TRBV5-1 with TRBJ2-7; a weak D match, TRBD2 (5 bases). CDR3 size: 17 residues. CDR1 is SGHRS, CDR2 YFSETQ, per germline. Trimming removed 4 bases at V and 6 bases at J, with 26 bases between. The DNA of the CDR3 is TGCGCCAGCAGCCTGGTTGGTTGGCGGACTGATCCTTCCGAGCAGTACTTC. Encoded protein: CASSLVGWRTDPSEQYF.

V usage is TRBV30 and J usage is TRBJ2-7; D is perhaps TRBD1 (5 bases). Deletions cut 5 bases from V and 3 bases from J, with 8 bases between. The CDR3 is 11 amino acids. Germline-derived CDR1 and CDR2 are GTSNPN and SVGIG (reference sequence). As DNA, the CDR3 is TGTGCCTGGGGCCAGGGCTACGAGCAGTACTTC. Protein sequence: CAWGQGYEQYF.

This chain links TRBV29-1 with TRBJ1-1; D might be TRBD1 (5 bases). The CDR3 loop spans 13 amino acids. The germline V gene has CDR1 SQVTM and CDR2 ANQGSEA. The V end was cut by 6 bases, the J end by 2 bases, with 13 bases between. CDR3 sequence: CSVLGGGNTEAFF. In DNA form, the CDR3 reads TGCAGCGTCTTGGGGGGAGGCAACACTGAAGCTTTCTTT.

This clone showed up just once. The CDR3 loop is CASSPTGGGDTQYF. The CDR3 nucleotides are TGTGCCAGCAGCCCAACAGGGGGGGGAGATACGCAGTATTTT. The V call is TRBV7-8, the J call TRBJ2-3; tentatively, D is TRBD1 (8 bases). The V gene's germline CDR1 is SGHVS and CDR2 FQNEAQ. Trimming pared 5 bases from V and 5 bases from J, leaving 14 bases between. This CDR3 is 14 amino acids long.

This chain connects TRBV13 to TRBJ2-1; TRBD2 agrees at 9 bases. CDR1 and CDR2 from the germline V gene are PRHDT and FYEKMQ (reference sequence). The CDR3 is made up of 17 amino acids. With V trimmed by 0 bases and J by 8 bases, 11 bases remained unmatched. The CDR3, as DNA: TGTGCCAGCAGCTTAGGGGTAGCGGGAGTAGGTGTGGATGAGCAGTTCTTC. Protein product: CASSLGVAGVGVDEQFF. The complete variable domain, with remaining parts taken from reference TRBV13 and TRBJ2-1, reads AAGVIQSPRHLIKEKRETATLKCYPIPRHDTVYWYQQGPGQDPQFLISFYEKMQSDKGSIPDRFSAQQFSDYHSELNMSSLELGDSALYFCASSLGVAGVGVDEQFFGPGTRLTVL.

The chain couples TRBV7-9 to TRBJ2-4; a weak D match, TRBD1 (6 bases). This CDR3 is built from 13 residues. V lost 3 bases, J lost 6 bases, and 9 bases lay in between. CDR1 SEHNR and CDR2 FQNEAQ come from the germline V gene (reference sequence). In nucleotides, the CDR3 is TGTGCCAGCAGCTTCCAACAGGGAAACATTCAGTACTTC. Its translation is CASSFQQGNIQYF.

The chain joins TRBV4-2 to TRBJ2-1; D perhaps matches TRBD2 (5 bases). V lost 3 bases, J lost 0 bases, and 6 bases lay in between. Germline CDR1 LGHNA, CDR2 YNFKEQ. This CDR3 is built from 14 residues. The CDR3 coding sequence is TGTGCCAGCAGCCAGGGGAGCTCCTACAATGAGCAGTTCTTC. It is translated as CASSQGSSYNEQFF.